Presented here are 9 T cell receptor beta chains from one specimen sequenced in a study of memory CD4+ T cells and cytomegalovirus serostatus. Single viable CD3+CD4+CD8-CD45RO+ cells were sorted as the memory CD4+ T cells. Here immunoSEQ multiplex PCR was the method, and the copy in TCRdb shows in-frame clones only, minus some. The sample lists some 48,000 clones; about 73% were seen once. The sequenced sample was memory CD4+ T cells from blood. The origin of the receptors is an adult in good health and CMV-seronegative.

J is TRBJ2-3 and V is TRBV19, with 8 bases fitting TRBD2. The V gene end was trimmed by 5 bases and the J gene end by 2 bases; junction bases not matched to a gene: 3. The CDR3 spans 14 residues. Germline values: CDR1 LNHDA, CDR2 SQIVND (reference sequence). The CDR3: CASSDGRATDTQYF. The CDR3 DNA is TGTGCCAGTAGTGACGGGAGGGCCACAGATACGCAGTATTTT.

The chain joins TRBV28 to TRBJ1-5; no clear D gene. V shed 3 bases and J shed 3 bases, with 6 bases lying between them. The CDR3 consists of 13 residues. CDR1 is MDHEN and CDR2 is SYDVKM in the germline V gene. CDR3 bases: TGTGCCAGCAGTTTCGCGGACAATCAGCCCCAGCATTTT. As protein: CASSFADNQPQHF.

V and J are TRBV9 and TRBJ1-3; D uncertain. Germline loops: CDR1 SGDLS, CDR2 YYNGEE. V lost 4 bases and J lost 0, with 11 bases in between. CDR3 length: 15 amino acids. Written as DNA, the CDR3 is TGTGCCAGCAGCCCGTGGCGGGACTCTGGAAACACCATATATTTT. Amino acid sequence: CASSPWRDSGNTIYF.

The chain carries TRBV10-2 and TRBJ1-4; D ambiguous. The V and J ends lost 0 bases and 8 bases respectively, with 10 bases between them. The CDR3 sequence is 14 residues long. Germline loops: CDR1 WSHSY, CDR2 SAAADI. As DNA, the CDR3 is TGCGCCAGCAGTGAGTCTCTGGTTAAAGAAAAACTGTTTTTT. Its protein is CASSESLVKEKLFF.

The chain has TRBV15 and TRBJ2-5, with D perhaps matching TRBD1 (5 bases). The CDR3 is made up of 17 amino acids. Germline V lookup: CDR1 LNHNV, CDR2 YYDKDF (reference sequence). The V and J ends lost 0 bases and 2 bases respectively, with 16 bases between them. The chain's CDR3 is CATSREKTAPLQETQYF. CDR3 bases: TGTGCCACCAGCAGAGAAAAGACAGCGCCGTTACAAGAGACCCAGTACTTC.

This chain links TRBV27 with TRBJ1-2, with TRBD1 as a possible D gene (5 bases). Germline V CDR1 and CDR2: MNHEY, SMNVEV (reference sequence). The V gene lost 5 bases and the J gene lost 6 bases, with 16 bases spanning the gap. This CDR3 is built from 14 residues. The CDR3 bases are TGTGCCAGCAGTCCTCGGGGCGGCCCCCATGGCTACACCTTC. It yields the protein CASSPRGGPHGYTF.

This clone came up a few times. This rearrangement joins TRBV18 to TRBJ1-5, with no clear D. This CDR3 comprises 15 residues. Germline CDR1 reads KGHSH; CDR2 reads LQKENI. Deletions cut 1 base from V and 5 bases from J, with 12 bases between. CDR3 bases: TGTGCCAGCTCACCACGGACCGTTAAGGATCAGCCCCAGCATTTT. This translates into CASSPRTVKDQPQHF.

The rearrangement links TRBV30 to TRBJ2-4, with D tentatively TRBD1 or TRBD2 (5 bases each). Germline V gene sequence: CDR1 GTSNPN, CDR2 SVGIG (reference sequence). The CDR3 consists of 13 residues. V was clipped by 0 bases and J by 15 bases, with 18 bases between them. The CDR3 sequence is CAWSVAGTTVAYF. The DNA for the CDR3 is TGTGCCTGGAGTGTAGCCGGGACCACCGTGGCGTACTTC.

The gene calls are TRBV6-5 and TRBJ1-2; D gene uncertain. V lost 6 bases and J 4 bases, leaving 15 bases between the germline ends. Germline V CDR1 and CDR2: MNHEY, SVGAGI. CDR3 length equals 14 residues. The CDR3 DNA reads TGTGCCAGCAGCCTAGATGAGGGAGGCTATGGCTACACCTTC. Translating it yields CASSLDEGGYGYTF.